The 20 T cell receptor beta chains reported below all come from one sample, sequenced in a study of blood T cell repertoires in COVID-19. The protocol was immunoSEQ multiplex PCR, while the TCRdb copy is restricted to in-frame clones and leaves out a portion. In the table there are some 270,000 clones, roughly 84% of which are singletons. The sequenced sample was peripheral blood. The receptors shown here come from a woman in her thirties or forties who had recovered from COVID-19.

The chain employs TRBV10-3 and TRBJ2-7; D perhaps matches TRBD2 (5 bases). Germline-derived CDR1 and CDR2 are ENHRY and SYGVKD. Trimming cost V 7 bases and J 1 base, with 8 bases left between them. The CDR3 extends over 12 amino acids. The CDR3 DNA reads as TGTGCCATCATCGGGGATTCCTACGAGCAGTACTTC. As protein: CAIIGDSYEQYF.

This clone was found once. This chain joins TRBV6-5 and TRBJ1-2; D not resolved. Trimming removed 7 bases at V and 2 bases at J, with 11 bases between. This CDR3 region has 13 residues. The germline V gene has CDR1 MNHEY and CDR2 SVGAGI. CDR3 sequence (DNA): TGTGCCAGCAAACAGAATGAAAACTATGGCTACACCTTC. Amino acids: CASKQNENYGYTF.

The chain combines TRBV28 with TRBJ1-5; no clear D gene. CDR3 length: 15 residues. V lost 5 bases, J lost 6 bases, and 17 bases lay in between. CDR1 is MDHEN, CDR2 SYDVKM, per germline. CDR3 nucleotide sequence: TGTGCCAGCAGTCCCCTTGGGAGGAATCTTCAGCCCCAGCATTTT. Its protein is CASSPLGRNLQPQHF.

DNA for the CDR3: TGTGCCAGCGGGCGGCGGGGCTCTGGAAACACCATATATTTT. Translated: CASGRRGSGNTIYF. The rearrangement joins TRBV2 to TRBJ1-3; D uncertain. CDR3 size: 14 residues. The germline gives CDR1 SNHLY, CDR2 FYNNEI. V dropped 8 bases and J dropped 0 bases, with 11 bases sitting between them. The full variable domain, rest sourced from reference TRBV2 and TRBJ1-3, is EPEVTQTPSHQVTQMGQEVILRCVPISNHLYFYWYRQILGQKVEFLVSFYNNEISEKSEIFDDQFSVERPDGSNFTLKIRSTKLEDSAMYFCASGRRGSGNTIYFGEGSWLTVV.

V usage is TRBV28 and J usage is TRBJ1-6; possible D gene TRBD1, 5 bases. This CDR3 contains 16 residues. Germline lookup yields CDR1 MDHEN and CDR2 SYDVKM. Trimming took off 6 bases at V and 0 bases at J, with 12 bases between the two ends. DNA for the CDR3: TGTGCCAGCAGGAGCCATCAGGGCTCCTATAATTCACCCCTCCACTTT. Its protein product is CASRSHQGSYNSPLHF.

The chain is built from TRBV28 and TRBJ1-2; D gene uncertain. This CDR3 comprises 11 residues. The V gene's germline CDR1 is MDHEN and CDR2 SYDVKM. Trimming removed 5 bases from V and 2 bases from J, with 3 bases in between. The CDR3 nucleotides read TGTGCCAGCAGTCGGAACTATGGCTACACCTTC. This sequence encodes CASSRNYGYTF.

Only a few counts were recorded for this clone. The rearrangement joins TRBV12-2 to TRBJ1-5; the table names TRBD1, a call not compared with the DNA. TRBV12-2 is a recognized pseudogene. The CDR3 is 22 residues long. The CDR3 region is CASRRTGVRQGWSTHSNQPQHF. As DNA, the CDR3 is TGTGCAAGTCGCCGTACGGGGGTCCGACAGGGCTGGTCAACGCATAGCAATCAGCCCCAGCATTTT.

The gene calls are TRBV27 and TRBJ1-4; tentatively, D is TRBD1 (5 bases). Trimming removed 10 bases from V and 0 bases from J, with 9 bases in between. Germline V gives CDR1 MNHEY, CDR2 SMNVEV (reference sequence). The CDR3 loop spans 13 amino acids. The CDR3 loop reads CATSTATNEKLFF. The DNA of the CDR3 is TGTGCCACCTCGACAGCAACTAATGAAAAACTGTTTTTT.

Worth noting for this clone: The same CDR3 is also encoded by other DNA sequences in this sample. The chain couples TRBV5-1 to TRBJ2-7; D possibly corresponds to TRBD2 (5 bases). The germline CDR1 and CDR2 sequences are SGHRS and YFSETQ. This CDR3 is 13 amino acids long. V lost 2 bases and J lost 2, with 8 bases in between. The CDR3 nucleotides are TGCGCCAGCAGCTTAGAGGGTACCTACGAGCAGTACTTC. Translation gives CASSLEGTYEQYF. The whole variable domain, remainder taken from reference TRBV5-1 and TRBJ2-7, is KAGVTQTPRYLIKTRGQQVTLSCSPISGHRSVSWYQQTPGQGLQFLFEYFSETQRNKGNFPGRFSGRQFSNSRSEMNVSTLELGDSALYLCASSLEGTYEQYFGPGTRLTVT.

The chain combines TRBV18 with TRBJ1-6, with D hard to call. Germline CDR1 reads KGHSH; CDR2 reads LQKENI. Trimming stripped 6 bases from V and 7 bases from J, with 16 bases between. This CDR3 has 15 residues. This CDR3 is CASSTHPRGNSPLHF. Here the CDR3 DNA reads TGTGCCAGCTCTACTCACCCCCGGGGAAATTCACCCCTCCACTTT.

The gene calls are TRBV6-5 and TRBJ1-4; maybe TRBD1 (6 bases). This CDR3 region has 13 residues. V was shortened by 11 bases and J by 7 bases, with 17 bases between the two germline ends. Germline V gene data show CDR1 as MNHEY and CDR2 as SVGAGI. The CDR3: CAGVQGRAEKLFF. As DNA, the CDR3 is TGTGCCGGTGTACAGGGTCGGGCTGAAAAACTGTTTTTT.

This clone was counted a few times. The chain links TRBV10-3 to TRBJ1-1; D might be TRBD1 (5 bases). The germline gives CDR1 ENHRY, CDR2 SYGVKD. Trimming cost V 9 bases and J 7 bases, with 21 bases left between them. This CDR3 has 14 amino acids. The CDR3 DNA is TGTGCCATGGCGCGGCAGGGAAAAACAGATGAAGCTTTCTTT. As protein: CAMARQGKTDEAFF.

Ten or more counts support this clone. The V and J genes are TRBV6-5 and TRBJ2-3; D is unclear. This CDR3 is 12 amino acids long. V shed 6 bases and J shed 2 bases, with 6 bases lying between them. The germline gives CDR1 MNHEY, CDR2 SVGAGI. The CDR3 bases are TGTGCCAGCAGATCTACCACAGATACGCAGTATTTT. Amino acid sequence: CASRSTTDTQYF.

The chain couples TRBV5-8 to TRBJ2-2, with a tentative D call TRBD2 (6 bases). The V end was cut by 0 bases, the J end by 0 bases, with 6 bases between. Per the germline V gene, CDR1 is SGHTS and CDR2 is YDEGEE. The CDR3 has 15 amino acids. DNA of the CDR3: TGTGCCAGCAGCTTGGGACTAGCGAACACCGGGGAGCTGTTTTTT. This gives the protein CASSLGLANTGELFF. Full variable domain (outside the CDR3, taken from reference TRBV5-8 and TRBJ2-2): EAGVTQSPTHLIKTRGQQATLRCSPISGHTSVYWYQQALGLGLQFLLWYDEGEERNRGNFPPRFSGRQFPNYSSELNVNALELEDSALYLCASSLGLANTGELFFGEGSRLTVL.

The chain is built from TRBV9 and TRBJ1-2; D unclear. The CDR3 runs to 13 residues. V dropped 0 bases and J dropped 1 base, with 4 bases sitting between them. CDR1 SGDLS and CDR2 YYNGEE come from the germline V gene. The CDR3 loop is CASSVALNYGYTF. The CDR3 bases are TGTGCCAGCAGCGTAGCACTTAACTATGGCTACACCTTC.

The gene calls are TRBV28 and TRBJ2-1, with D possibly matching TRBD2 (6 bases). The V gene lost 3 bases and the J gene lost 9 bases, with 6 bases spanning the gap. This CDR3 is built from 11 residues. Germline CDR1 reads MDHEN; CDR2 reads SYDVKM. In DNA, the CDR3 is TGTGCCAGCAGTTTGCGGGGTGAGCAGTTCTTC. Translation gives CASSLRGEQFF.

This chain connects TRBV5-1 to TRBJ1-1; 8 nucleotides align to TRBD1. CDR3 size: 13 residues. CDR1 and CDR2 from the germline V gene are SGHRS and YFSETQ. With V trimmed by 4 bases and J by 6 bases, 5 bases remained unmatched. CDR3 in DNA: TGCGCCAGCAGCGCGGGACAGGAGGCTGAAGCTTTCTTT. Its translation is CASSAGQEAEAFF.

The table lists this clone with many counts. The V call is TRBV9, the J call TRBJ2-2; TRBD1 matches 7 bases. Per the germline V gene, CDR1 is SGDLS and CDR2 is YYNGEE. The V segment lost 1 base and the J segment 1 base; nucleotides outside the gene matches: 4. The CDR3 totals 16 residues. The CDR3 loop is CASSVQGGLNTGELFF. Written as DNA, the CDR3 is TGTGCCAGCAGCGTACAAGGGGGCCTGAACACCGGGGAGCTGTTTTTT.

The CDR3 nucleotides are TGCGCCAGCAGCTCCCCCAGGGGTCCCTCTGGAAACACCATATATTTT. Residues: CASSSPRGPSGNTIYF. The chain carries TRBV5-1 and TRBJ1-3, with D tentatively TRBD1 (6 bases). V shed 3 bases and J shed 0 bases, with 13 bases lying between them. This CDR3 region has 16 residues. Germline CDR1 is SGHRS and CDR2 is YFSETQ.

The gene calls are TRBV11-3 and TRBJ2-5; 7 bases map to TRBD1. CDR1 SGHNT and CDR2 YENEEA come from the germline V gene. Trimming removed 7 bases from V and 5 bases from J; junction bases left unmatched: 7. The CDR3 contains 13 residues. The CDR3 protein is CASTSRGYETQYF. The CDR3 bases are TGTGCCAGCACCTCCAGGGGGTATGAGACCCAGTACTTC.